The rows below give T cell receptor beta chains drawn from one sample of a study of blood T cell repertoires in COVID-19. Some clones are missing from TCRdb's copy, which holds only in-frame ones; the method was immunoSEQ multiplex PCR. The top ten hold 13% of the sample, which has roughly 40,000 clones, 70% to 90% seen once. The sample was peripheral blood. These receptors came from a woman in her 70s in a cohort sampled during active COVID-19. Both conserved end residues are part of each CDR3. Each record gives: J gene, V gene, CDR3 length, clone size, D gene, CDR3 protein, CDR3 DNA. A D gene is named only where the DNA matches it firmly. The size entry is marked missing in some rows and otherwise reads once, few, many or a size class.

TRBJ2-3 TRBV10-3 14 . . CATKVTDYTDTQYF TGTGCCACCAAGGTTACAGACTACACAGATACGCAGTATTTT
TRBJ2-7 TRBV7-8 12 . . CASSKTVYEQYF TGTGCCAGCAGCAAAACAGTCTACGAGCAGTACTTC
TRBJ2-7 TRBV4-1 15 once . CASSQAWTNSYEQYF TGCGCCAGCAGCCAAGCTTGGACAAACTCCTACGAGCAGTACTTC
TRBJ2-4 TRBV18 17 . TRBD2 CASSLGLAGLAKNIQYF TGTGCCAGCTCACTGGGACTAGCGGGGTTAGCCAAAAACATTCAGTACTTC
TRBJ1-5 TRBV7-8 13 . . CASSSQVRRPQHF TGTGCCAGCAGCTCACAAGTCCGAAGGCCCCAGCATTTT
TRBJ2-3 TRBV15 15 . . CATSRDRGVAHTQYF TGTGCCACCAGCAGAGATCGTGGAGTAGCACATACGCAGTATTTT
TRBJ2-3 TRBV30 14 . TRBD2 CAWSVRGVADTQYF TGTGCCTGGAGTGTACGGGGGGTAGCAGATACGCAGTATTTT
TRBJ1-6 TRBV6-5 12 medium-sized . CASRGPGSPLHF TGTGCCAGCAGGGGCCCGGGATCACCCCTCCACTTT
TRBJ1-6 TRBV2 15 once . CASSPPGDRAGALHF TGTGCCAGCAGTCCCCCAGGGGACCGGGCGGGGGCCCTCCACTTT
TRBJ2-5 TRBV5-4 16 . TRBD1 CASSLVGQGGGESQYF TGTGCCAGCAGCTTGGTGGGACAGGGAGGGGGCGAGTCCCAGTACTTC
TRBJ2-6 TRBV11-2 14 . . CASSFSSGANVLTF TGTGCCAGCAGCTTCTCGTCTGGGGCCAACGTCCTGACTTTC
TRBJ2-2 TRBV6-6 13 . . CASSTQGTGELFF TGTGCCAGCAGTACACAGGGCACCGGGGAGCTGTTTTTT
TRBJ2-7 TRBV4-1 15 few TRBD1 CASSQDHGTAYEQYF TGCGCCAGCAGCCAAGATCACGGGACAGCCTACGAGCAGTACTTC
TRBJ1-4 TRBV10-3 16 . . CAISGGPPGVNEKLFF TGTGCCATCAGCGGTGGACCCCCGGGGGTGAATGAAAAACTGTTTTTT
TRBJ2-1 TRBV5-1 15 . TRBD1 CASSMRTGVGNEQFF TGCGCCAGCAGTATGAGGACAGGGGTTGGTAATGAGCAGTTCTTC
TRBJ2-1 TRBV10-3 13 . TRBD2 CAIALAEGDEQFF TGTGCCATCGCACTAGCGGAGGGGGATGAGCAGTTCTTC
TRBJ2-3 TRBV2 15 . . CASSAERVSTDTQYF TGTGCCAGCAGTGCGGAACGGGTTAGCACAGATACGCAGTATTTT
TRBJ1-5 TRBV3-1/TRBV3-2 15 . TRBD1 CASSRGQGVNQPQHF TGTGCCAGCAGCCGCGGACAGGGGGTCAATCAGCCCCAGCATTTT
TRBJ2-7 TRBV24-1 14 . TRBD2 CATSDKAGVYEQYF TGTGCCACCAGTGATAAGGCGGGGGTCTACGAGCAGTACTTC
TRBJ1-1 TRBV9 14 few TRBD1 CASSPEGTGGSAFF TGTGCCAGCAGCCCAGAGGGGACAGGAGGGTCGGCTTTCTTT
TRBJ1-1 TRBV4-1 16 . . CASSQEDRPLGGEAFF TGCGCCAGCAGCCAAGAGGACCGACCCCTGGGAGGAGAGGCTTTCTTT
TRBJ2-5 TRBV24-1 17 . TRBD2 CATSKFQSGTTQETQYF TGTGCCACCAGTAAATTCCAATCAGGGACTACTCAAGAGACCCAGTACTTC
TRBJ2-5 TRBV7-8 16 . TRBD2 CASSPHAGGLQETQYF TGTGCCAGCAGCCCTCACGCGGGGGGCCTCCAAGAGACCCAGTACTTC
TRBJ2-7 TRBV5-4 13 . TRBD2 CASSLGTRNEQYF TGTGCCAGCAGCTTAGGGACTAGGAATGAGCAGTACTTC
TRBJ2-7 TRBV13 14 . TRBD2 CASSLSSGGYEQYF TGTGCCAGCAGCTTGTCTAGCGGTGGCTACGAGCAGTACTTC
TRBJ2-3 TRBV19 14 . . CASSIGGGTDTQYF TGTGCCAGTAGTATCGGGGGAGGCACAGATACGCAGTATTTT
TRBJ2-3 TRBV5-1 17 . TRBD2 CASSWGGLAGEADTQYF TGCGCCAGCAGCTGGGGGGGACTAGCGGGAGAGGCAGATACGCAGTATTTT
TRBJ1-2 TRBV7-2 13 . . CASSLARSYGYTF TGTGCCAGCAGCTTAGCGCGGAGCTATGGCTACACCTTC
TRBJ2-7 TRBV30 13 . TRBD1 CAWTRGTGAEQYF TGTGCCTGGACTAGAGGGACAGGGGCCGAGCAGTACTTC
TRBJ2-5 TRBV5-1 15 . TRBD2 CASSLSGSAPETQYF TGCGCCAGCAGCCTTAGCGGGAGCGCACCGGAGACCCAGTACTTC
TRBJ2-4 TRBV19 15 once . CASSMAAWGQNIQYF TGTGCCAGTAGTATGGCAGCATGGGGCCAAAACATTCAGTACTTC
TRBJ2-2 TRBV24-1 15 . TRBD1 CATSDAGQANGELFF TGTGCCACCAGTGATGCGGGACAGGCAAACGGGGAGCTGTTTTTT
TRBJ1-4 TRBV28 12 . . CASSRVNEKLFF TGTGCCAGCAGTCGTGTTAATGAAAAACTGTTTTTT
TRBJ2-7 TRBV10-3 15 . . CAIRGGSGANYEQYF TGTGCCATCAGGGGGGGATCGGGAGCAAATTACGAGCAGTACTTC
TRBJ2-5 TRBV10-3 13 once . CAISESALETQYF TGTGCCATCAGTGAGTCCGCACTAGAGACCCAGTACTTC
TRBJ2-2 TRBV11-3 14 . . CASSLNRGTGELFF TGTGCCAGCAGCCTAAATCGGGGTACCGGGGAGCTGTTTTTT
TRBJ1-6 TRBV28 13 . . CASREGYNSPLHF TGTGCCAGCAGAGAGGGATATAATTCACCCCTCCACTTT
TRBJ2-3 TRBV2 12 . TRBD1 CASGQGTDTQYF TGTGCCAGCGGACAGGGCACAGATACGCAGTATTTT
TRBJ1-1 TRBV28 13 . TRBD1 CASRTGPYTEAFF TGTGCCAGCAGGACAGGGCCCTACACTGAAGCTTTCTTT
TRBJ2-5 TRBV4-1 15 . TRBD1 CASSRIGQGQETQYF TGCGCCAGCAGCCGAATTGGACAGGGACAAGAGACCCAGTACTTC
TRBJ1-4 TRBV5-5 14 once . CASSLTTTNEKLFF TGTGCCAGCAGCTTGACAACAACTAATGAAAAACTGTTTTTT
TRBJ1-6 TRBV4-1 15 . . CASSQTTGTGSPLHF TGCGCCAGCAGCCAAACGACAGGTACTGGCTCACCCCTCCACTTT
TRBJ2-7 TRBV4-3 19 few . CASSQEGGPNLADHYEQYF TGCGCCAGCAGCCAAGAGGGAGGCCCTAACTTAGCGGATCACTACGAGCAGTACTTC
TRBJ1-6 TRBV7-2 15 . TRBD1 CASRKYDRGDSPLHF TGTGCCAGCAGAAAATACGACAGGGGTGATTCACCCCTCCACTTT
TRBJ2-2 TRBV3-1/TRBV3-2 15 . . CASSQIGGSTGELFF TGTGCCAGCAGCCAAATTGGTGGGAGCACCGGGGAGCTGTTTTTT
TRBJ2-5 TRBV18 16 . . CASSPGQPDGEETQYF TGTGCCAGCTCACCAGGGCAGCCAGACGGCGAAGAGACCCAGTACTTC
TRBJ2-7 TRBV5-1 15 once TRBD2 CASSQLSGSRYEQYF TGCGCCAGCAGCCAACTGAGCGGGAGCCGATACGAGCAGTACTTC
TRBJ2-1 TRBV5-1 15 . TRBD1 CASSSGQGIGNEQFF TGCGCCAGCAGCTCTGGACAGGGGATTGGCAATGAGCAGTTCTTC
TRBJ2-5 TRBV18 17 . TRBD2 CASSPNDSGSGPETQYF TGTGCCAGCTCACCTAACGATAGCGGGAGCGGCCCAGAGACCCAGTACTTC
TRBJ2-1 TRBV19 15 . TRBD1 CASRSTGVSYNEQFF TGTGCCAGTAGATCTACAGGGGTCTCCTACAATGAGCAGTTCTTC
TRBJ2-5 TRBV28 15 . TRBD2 CASSAAGGPSATQYF TGTGCCAGCAGTGCCGCGGGAGGGCCATCAGCGACCCAGTACTTC
TRBJ2-3 TRBV6-2/TRBV6-3 15 . TRBD2 CASSTGLAGKHTQYF TGTGCCAGCAGTACCGGACTAGCGGGGAAGCATACGCAGTATTTT
TRBJ2-3 TRBV24-1 13 . . CATSVGGTDTQYF TGTGCCACCAGTGTTGGCGGGACCGATACGCAGTATTTT
TRBJ1-5 TRBV28 14 . TRBD1 CASSQDRVNQPQHF TGTGCCAGCAGCCAGGACAGGGTAAATCAGCCCCAGCATTTT
TRBJ2-5 TRBV2 13 . . CASSGYAAETQYF TGTGCCAGCAGTGGTTATGCGGCGGAGACCCAGTACTTC
TRBJ2-6 TRBV18 16 once TRBD2 CASSPLAGAGANVLTF TGTGCCAGCTCACCACTAGCGGGAGCTGGGGCCAACGTCCTGACTTTC
TRBJ2-1 TRBV5-1 15 . . CASSLAGQRAREQFF TGCGCCAGCAGCTTGGCCGGCCAGCGGGCACGGGAGCAGTTCTTC
TRBJ2-7 TRBV7-9 14 few TRBD1 CASSKQGSDYEQYF TGTGCCAGCAGCAAACAGGGGAGCGACTACGAGCAGTACTTC
TRBJ2-1 TRBV18 17 once TRBD1 CASSGQIGTGGSSEQFF TGTGCCAGCTCGGGTCAGATCGGGACAGGGGGTTCGAGTGAGCAGTTCTTC